The source of this T cell receptor beta chain is a study of blood T cell repertoires in COVID-19. For the study at large: Researchers got acute and convalescent COVID-19 samples from the United States, Italy and Spain.

The germline gives CDR1 SEHNR, CDR2 FQNEAQ (reference sequence). With 5 bases removed from V and 11 bases from J, the gap between germline ends came to 18 bases. The CDR3 is made up of 14 amino acids. In the authors' methods: Reference gene primer amplification gave nucleated cell count estimates. Data came from immunoSEQ multiplex PCR; TCRdb stores just in-frame clones and leaves some out. Clone size and V and J calls were adopted from that table, with D and trimming inferred from the DNA. In the table there are 200,000 to 300,000 clones, about four fifths of which are singletons. This sequence originates from a woman over 75 with COVID-19, enrolled during active disease. The chain has TRBV7-9 and TRBJ1-4, with D hard to call. Sequenced input: peripheral blood. CDR3 sequence: CASSTSYEGRKLFF. CDR3 DNA: TGTGCCAGCAGCACATCTTACGAGGGAAGGAAACTGTTTTTT.